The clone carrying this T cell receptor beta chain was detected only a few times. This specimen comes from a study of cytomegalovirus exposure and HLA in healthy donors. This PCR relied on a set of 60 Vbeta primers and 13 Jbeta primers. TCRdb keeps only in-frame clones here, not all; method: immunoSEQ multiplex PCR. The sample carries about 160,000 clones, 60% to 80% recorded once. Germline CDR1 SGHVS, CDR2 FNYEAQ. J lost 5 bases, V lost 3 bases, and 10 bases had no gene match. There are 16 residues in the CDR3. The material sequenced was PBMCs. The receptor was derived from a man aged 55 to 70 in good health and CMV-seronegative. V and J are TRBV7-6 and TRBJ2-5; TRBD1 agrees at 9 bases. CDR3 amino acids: CASSFRDRARSETQYF. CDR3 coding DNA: TGTGCCAGCAGCTTCCGGGACAGGGCGAGGTCGGAGACCCAGTACTTC.